The rows below give T cell receptor beta chains drawn from one sample of a study of CXCR3-negative and CXCR3-positive naive CD8 T cells. TCRdb processed the 5' RACE reads again and assigns one entry to each CDR3 protein, with no DNA. The table gives around 48,000 distinct CDR3 sequences; the top ten clones make up about 15% of it. The sequenced sample consisted of memory CD8+ T cells from blood. Receptors were obtained from a human donor in good health. Some clones in this sample may be carry-over from other donors' samples. Both conserved end residues are part of each CDR3. Size values are once, few and many counts, or a class for expanded clones, and some rows have none.

NA,TRBV4-1,TRBJ2-2,CASSQGPFTGELFF
NA,TRBV5-1,TRBJ2-3,CASSFTGGYSSTDTQYF
NA,TRBV27,TRBJ2-7,CASRVLLCEQYF
NA,TRBV7-6,TRBJ2-7,CASSLGQSLSNEQYF
medium-sized,TRBV21-1,TRBJ1-6,CASSKRRQGQSNSPLHF
NA,TRBV11-2,TRBJ2-1,CASSSTTRLFYNEQFF
NA,TRBV15,TRBJ1-5,CATSRDRQGRQPQHF
NA,TRBV29-1,TRBJ2-7,CSVEHPGRDRGPYEQYF
NA,TRBV29-1,TRBJ2-3,CSVVDTSTDTQYF
NA,TRBV20-1,TRBJ1-5,CSARDLSENQPQHF
NA,TRBV25-1,TRBJ2-5,CASSEYGAAHQETQYF
NA,TRBV29-1,TRBJ2-7,CSVEGTEHPYEQYF
NA,TRBV19,TRBJ2-3,CASSEWETATDTQYF
NA,TRBV10-3,TRBJ2-6,CAISSGLAGGVGANVLTF
NA,TRBV18,TRBJ1-5,CASSPPSGFSNQPQHF
NA,TRBV6-6,TRBJ2-5,CASSYSNLARETQYF
NA,TRBV27,TRBJ2-5,CASSSTGDGETQYF
NA,TRBV11-3,TRBJ2-5,CASSLGSTGQETQYF
NA,TRBV13,TRBJ1-1,CASSSRQGLTEAFF
NA,TRBV14,TRBJ1-4,CASSQTQGGSERLFF
medium-sized,TRBV7-2,TRBJ2-3,CASSLVLSTDTQYF
NA,TRBV24-1,TRBJ2-7,CATSEQGSEQYF
NA,TRBV7-9,TRBJ1-2,CASSLVLGEPYGYTF
NA,TRBV5-5,TRBJ1-1,CASSLEWGPSEAFF
NA,TRBV5-1,TRBJ1-1,CASSQQGTTGMNTEAFF
NA,TRBV28,TRBJ2-5,CASSSPGLRETQYF
NA,TRBV18,TRBJ2-3,CASSPVTGRTDTQYF
NA,TRBV25-1,TRBJ1-6,CASREGDEISPLHF
NA,TRBV28,TRBJ2-3,CASSPNQGNGDTQYF
NA,TRBV28,TRBJ2-7,CASRDRESYEQYF
NA,TRBV29-1,TRBJ1-1,CSVWWGHENTEAFF
NA,TRBV4-3,TRBJ2-1,CASSQVPGFEQFF
NA,TRBV29-1,TRBJ2-1,CSVDGGGTGRLDEQFF
NA,TRBV29-1,TRBJ2-3,CSVDGGSTDTQYF
NA,TRBV6-5,TRBJ2-1,CASSDQDKTYNEQFF
NA,TRBV7-9,TRBJ2-1,CASSPQERGPPNEQFF
NA,TRBV5-4,TRBJ2-2,CASSSAMELFF
NA,TRBV29-1,TRBJ2-1,CSVGGLSSSYNEQFF
NA,TRBV29-1,TRBJ2-7,CSVETDYEQYF
NA,TRBV29-1,TRBJ2-7,CSVQRDTEQYF
NA,TRBV5-6,TRBJ1-5,CASSLVSGNQPQHF
NA,TRBV5-1,TRBJ2-7,CASSWGASYEQYF
NA,TRBV11-2,TRBJ2-1,CASSGENRGTYNEQFF
NA,TRBV28,TRBJ1-5,CASRTAGQVQPQHF
NA,TRBV18,TRBJ2-3,CASSPPLNTQYF
NA,TRBV25-1,TRBJ2-4,CASSDTLGSHIQYF
NA,TRBV29-1,TRBJ2-1,CSVLERNYNEQFF
NA,TRBV20-1,TRBJ1-6,CSARDLRFPNSPLHF
NA,TRBV13,TRBJ2-7,CASSLAHSSYEQYF
NA,TRBV5-1,TRBJ2-7,CASSFQGASEQYF
NA,TRBV29-1,TRBJ2-1,CSATGTSGGRIYNEQFF
NA,TRBV18,TRBJ1-4,CASSPFPQRGDEKLFF
NA,TRBV29-1,TRBJ2-3,CSVLTPGTGTDTQYF
NA,TRBV12-3/TRBV12-4,TRBJ2-3,CASSYSLAGDRDTQYF
NA,TRBV28,TRBJ2-3,CASRQRLAGGGTDTQYF
NA,TRBV29-1,TRBJ2-3,CSVAGTSTDTQYF
NA,TRBV7-9,TRBJ1-1,CASSLAGENTEAFF
NA,TRBV15,TRBJ2-1,CATSAQTGGSYNEQFF
NA,TRBV28,TRBJ1-4,CASSYWDSNEKLFF
NA,TRBV5-1,TRBJ1-1,CASSWDRGRMNTEAFF